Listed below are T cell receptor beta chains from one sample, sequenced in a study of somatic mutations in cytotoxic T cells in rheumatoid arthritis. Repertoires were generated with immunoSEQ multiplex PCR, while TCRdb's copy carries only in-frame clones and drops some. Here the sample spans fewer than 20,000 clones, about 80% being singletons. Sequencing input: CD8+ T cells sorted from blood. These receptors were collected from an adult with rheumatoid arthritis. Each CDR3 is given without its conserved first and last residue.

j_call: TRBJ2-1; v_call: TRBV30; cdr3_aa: AWSDDSGYNEQF
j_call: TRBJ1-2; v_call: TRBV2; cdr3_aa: ASSERTGLTNYGYT
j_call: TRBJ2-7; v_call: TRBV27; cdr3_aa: ASSVRGLQYEQY
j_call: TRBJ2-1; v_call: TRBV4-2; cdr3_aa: ASSHPTRGVVTYNEQF
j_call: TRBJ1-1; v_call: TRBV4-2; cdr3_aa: ASSQVKGVAALNTEAF
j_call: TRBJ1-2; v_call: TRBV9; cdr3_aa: ASSALGVGYT
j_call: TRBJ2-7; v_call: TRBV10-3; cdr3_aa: AIRGTSGSSYEQY
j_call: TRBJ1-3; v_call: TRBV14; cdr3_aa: ASSQDWTAETNYLSGNTIY
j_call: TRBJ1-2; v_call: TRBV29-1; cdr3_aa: SVDRAGQINYGYT
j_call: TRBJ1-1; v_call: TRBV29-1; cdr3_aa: SVEGRGRDTEAF